The sample holds a few counts of the clone carrying this T cell receptor beta chain. CDR1 is SGHDT, CDR2 YYEEEE, per germline. The CDR3 is 13 amino acids. V was clipped by 4 bases and J by 7 bases, with 15 bases between them. Some clones are missing from TCRdb's copy, which holds only in-frame ones; the method was immunoSEQ multiplex PCR. The table has approximately 200,000 clones, roughly 85% seen once. This sample was taken from a study of blood T cell repertoires in COVID-19. Study information: PBMCs, B-cell-depleted T cells, or T cells provided the cDNA or gDNA that made up the material.

This receptor was taken from a man aged 45-65 years who had recovered from COVID-19. J is TRBJ2-7 and V is TRBV5-6; TRBD1 is a possible D gene (6 bases). Material: peripheral blood. The CDR3 region is CASSQTPQGEQYF. The CDR3 DNA follows: TGTGCCAGCAGCCAGACCCCCCAGGGGGAGCAGTACTTC.